This T cell receptor beta chain emerged from a study of cytotoxic CD8 clonotypes in ibrutinib-treated CLL. As input for TCR beta libraries, about 1.9 micrograms of genomic DNA came from cryopreserved PBMCs. Study findings and constraints: Public clonotypes were rare and shrank or held steady on treatment. Pretreatment clonality was elevated relative to age-matched healthy donors and paralleled circulating CD8+ T-cell counts. Ibrutinib response saw clonality rise, and progression saw it return toward baseline.

Produced via immunoSEQ multiplex PCR; TCRdb's table is partial and in-frame only. The data show approximately 200,000 clones, about 72% seen once. The CDR3 sequence is 15 residues long. Germline-derived CDR1 and CDR2 are LGHNT and FRNRAP. The V end was cut by 2 bases, the J end by 5 bases, with 16 bases between. This clone was observed a single time. The antigen is unknown. J is TRBJ2-7 and V is TRBV12-5; TRBD2 might be the D (5 bases). This clonotype was obtained from a human donor with chronic lymphocytic leukemia. Sequenced material: PBMCs, taken after 24 months of ibrutinib treatment. CDR3 bases: TGTGCTAGTGGTTTGAGGAGCCCGGGGTCTAACGAGCAGTACTTC. It translates to CASGLRSPGSNEQYF.